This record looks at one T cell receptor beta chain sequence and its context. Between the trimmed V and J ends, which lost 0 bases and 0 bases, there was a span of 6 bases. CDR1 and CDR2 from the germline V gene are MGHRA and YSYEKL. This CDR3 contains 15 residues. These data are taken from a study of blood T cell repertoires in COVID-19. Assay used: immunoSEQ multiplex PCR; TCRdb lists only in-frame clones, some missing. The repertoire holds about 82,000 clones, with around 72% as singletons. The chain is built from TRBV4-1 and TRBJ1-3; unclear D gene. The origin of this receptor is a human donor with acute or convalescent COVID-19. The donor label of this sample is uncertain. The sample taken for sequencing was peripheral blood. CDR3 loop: CASSQDVSSGNTIYF. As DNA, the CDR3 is TGCGCCAGCAGCCAAGATGTGAGCTCTGGAAACACCATATATTTT.